The entry that follows covers one TCR beta chain sequence. The record originates from a study of cytomegalovirus exposure and HLA in healthy donors. Germline CDR1 and CDR2: SGDLS and YYNGEE. Trimming left V 0 bases short and J 0 bases short, with 9 bases between. The CDR3 extends over 15 amino acids. It was with 60 Vbeta and 13 Jbeta primers that the PCR ran. Sequencing was performed with immunoSEQ multiplex PCR; in TCRdb, only in-frame clones are kept and a portion is missing. The sample includes approximately 120,000 clones, approximately 71% seen only once; the top ten take under 6.5%. The TCR was taken from a woman in her 70s in good health and CMV-seropositive. Material for sequencing was PBMCs. J is TRBJ1-1 and V is TRBV9, with a tentative D call TRBD1 (5 bases). Here the CDR3 reads CASSVGEGMNTEAFF. In DNA form, the CDR3 reads TGTGCCAGCAGCGTAGGGGAGGGGATGAACACTGAAGCTTTCTTT.